Shown below are 12 T cell receptor beta chains from a single sample sequenced in a study of blood T cell repertoires in COVID-19. TCRdb keeps only in-frame clones here, not all; method: immunoSEQ multiplex PCR. This table holds about 220,000 clones, around 83% found once. Sequenced input: peripheral blood. The receptors shown here come from a man aged 50 to 60 with active or convalescent COVID-19.

This clone has just one count. The CDR3 protein is CASRPGQGVLGSPLHF. For the CDR3, the DNA is TGTGCCAGCAGACCGGGACAGGGGGTTTTGGGCTCACCCCTCCACTTT. V and J are TRBV6-6 and TRBJ1-6; 11 bases match TRBD1. Germline assignment: CDR1 MNHNY and CDR2 SVGAGI (reference sequence). The junction had 11 bases not matched to a gene; V was cut back by 6 bases and J by 10 bases. The CDR3 covers 16 residues.

In its sample, this clone was seen once. J is TRBJ2-7 and V is TRBV6-5; maybe TRBD2 (6 bases). CDR1 and CDR2 from the germline V gene are MNHEY and SVGAGI. The ends were cut back, 11 bases at V and 2 bases at J, with 22 bases in the middle. This CDR3 has 15 amino acids. CDR3 loop: CARLGGYRNTYEQYV. In DNA form, the CDR3 reads TGTGCCCGCTTGGGGGGTTACCGGAATACCTACGAGCAGTACGTC.

V usage is TRBV7-8 and J usage is TRBJ2-2; D uncertain. The V end was cut by 5 bases, the J end by 4 bases, with 8 bases between. The CDR3 is 13 amino acids. Germline lookup yields CDR1 SGHVS and CDR2 FQNEAQ. For the CDR3, the DNA is TGTGCCAGCAGCCCTTACACCACCGGGGAGCTGTTTTTT. Protein product: CASSPYTTGELFF.

The CDR3 loop is CASSLGVAGGQETQYF. For the CDR3, the DNA is TGTGCCAGCAGCTTAGGGGTAGCGGGGGGTCAAGAGACCCAGTACTTC. The rearrangement joins TRBV7-2 to TRBJ2-5; 10 positions match TRBD2. Germline V gene sequence: CDR1 SGHTA, CDR2 FQGNSA. The CDR3 covers 16 residues. Germline trimming cut 1 base from V and 2 bases from J; bases unmatched to any gene: 4. The entire variable domain, with the rest obtained from reference TRBV7-2 and TRBJ2-5, is as follows: GAGVSQSPSNKVTEKGKDVELRCDPISGHTALYWYRQSLGQGLEFLIYFQGNSAPDKSGLPSDRFSAERTGGSVSTLTIQRTQQEDSAVYLCASSLGVAGGQETQYFGPGTRLLVL.

DNA for the CDR3: TGCGCCAGCAGCCAAGATGGCGGGGGGGATGATACGCAGTATTTT. This encodes CASSQDGGGDDTQYF. This sequence joins TRBV4-3 and TRBJ2-3; 9 bases are a match to TRBD2. Germline lookup yields CDR1 LGHNA and CDR2 YSLEER. This CDR3 has 15 amino acids. V shed 0 bases, J shed 6 bases, and the junction held 4 bases outside the gene matches.

The chain carries TRBV5-1 and TRBJ2-3; 8 nucleotides align to TRBD2. Trimming at V came to 2 bases and at J to 0 bases, leaving 11 bases not matched to a gene. The CDR3 spans 18 residues. CDR1 is SGHRS, CDR2 YFSETQ, per germline. As DNA, the CDR3 is TGCGCCAGCAGCTTAGAGGGTAGCGGGGCCTTAAGCACAGATACGCAGTATTTT. Translated: CASSLEGSGALSTDTQYF.

Here the CDR3 reads CASLGTGHRWQYF. CDR3 sequence (DNA): TGTGCCAGCTTGGGGACAGGGCACCGGTGGCAGTACTTC. The rearrangement links TRBV2 to TRBJ2-7; TRBD1 aligns across 9 bases. Trimming cost V 8 bases and J 9 bases; bases outside gene matches: 11. CDR1 SNHLY and CDR2 FYNNEI come from the germline V gene. CDR3 size: 13 residues.

The chain is built from TRBV19 and TRBJ1-1; tentatively, D is TRBD1 (5 bases). From germline, CDR1 is LNHDA and CDR2 SQIVND (reference sequence). The CDR3 loop spans 16 amino acids. The germline V and J ends were trimmed by 7 bases and 1 base, with 19 bases remaining between them. The CDR3 protein is CASKKGPLSGNTEAFF. Written as DNA, the CDR3 is TGTGCCAGTAAAAAGGGGCCCCTTTCGGGGAACACTGAAGCTTTCTTT.

A single count supports this clone. The V call is TRBV24-1, the J call TRBJ1-5; D is possibly TRBD1 (6 bases). The V gene's germline CDR1 is KGHDR and CDR2 SFDVKD. This CDR3 is built from 13 residues. V shed 6 bases and J shed 5 bases, with 10 bases lying between them. This chain's CDR3 is CATSPGVHQPQHF. The CDR3 nucleotides are TGTGCCACCAGTCCAGGGGTCCATCAGCCCCAGCATTTT.

The rearrangement uses TRBV28 and TRBJ2-1; 7 bases match TRBD2. The CDR3 has 16 residues. Germline lookup yields CDR1 MDHEN and CDR2 SYDVKM. Trimming at V came to 6 bases and at J to 7 bases, leaving 15 bases not matched to a gene. DNA of the CDR3: TGTGCCAGCAGCGATTTGGCGGGAGAGGTTGGGAATGAGCAGTTCTTC. Residues: CASSDLAGEVGNEQFF.

The J gene is TRBJ2-7, the V gene TRBV18, with TRBD2 as a possible D gene (6 bases). The CDR3 totals 16 residues. From germline, CDR1 is KGHSH and CDR2 LQKENI. The V end was cut by 4 bases, the J end by 5 bases, with 21 bases between. The CDR3 DNA follows: TGTGCCAGCTCACGCGGACTGTCGGGAGTGGTCCACGAGCAGTACTTC. Protein sequence: CASSRGLSGVVHEQYF.

The chain recombines TRBV27 with TRBJ1-1, with TRBD1 matching 7 bases. V lost 3 bases to trimming and J lost 0 bases; unmatched junction nucleotides: 1. The V gene's germline CDR1 is MNHEY and CDR2 SMNVEV (reference sequence). This CDR3 region has 14 residues. CDR3 DNA: TGTGCCAGCAGTTTTCAGGGGGTGAACACTGAAGCTTTCTTT. This gives the protein CASSFQGVNTEAFF.